These T cell receptor beta chains were read from a single sample in a study of T-cell reconstitution after alpha-beta-depleted transplantation in children. TCRdb reanalysed the PCR reads using MiXCR and keeps one entry per CDR3 protein. This sample yields 450,000 to 700,000 distinct CDR3 sequences, of which 25% to 30% are seen a single time; approximately 33% belongs to the top ten. The sample consisted of PBMCs, taken before TCRalphabeta/CD19-depleted stem cell transplant. The receptors were sampled from a boy under two years old with Wiskott-Aldrich syndrome, due to receive a stem cell transplant. CDR3s include the opening cysteine and the closing phenylalanine or tryptophan. D genes are given only for firm matches. Expanded clones get a size class; other rows say once, few or many, or leave the size out.

clone size: few
V gene: TRBV5-1
D gene: NA
J gene: TRBJ1-4
CDR3 protein: CASSSSPDSRRAKLFF
CDR3 DNA: TGCGCCAGCAGCTCATCCCCAGACAGTCGGCGGGCAAAACTGTTTTTT

clone size: many
V gene: TRBV12-3/TRBV12-4
D gene: NA
J gene: TRBJ2-1
CDR3 protein: CASSFFNEQFF
CDR3 DNA: TGTGCCAGCAGTTTTTTCAATGAGCAGTTCTTC

clone size: few
V gene: TRBV29-1
D gene: NA
J gene: TRBJ2-7
CDR3 protein: CSATRSSYEQYF
CDR3 DNA: TGCAGCGCGACACGGAGCTCCTACGAGCAGTACTTC

clone size: NA
V gene: TRBV19
D gene: TRBD2
J gene: TRBJ2-7
CDR3 protein: CASSMGGRTYEQYF
CDR3 DNA: TGTGCCAGTAGTATGGGAGGGAGAACTTACGAGCAGTACTTC

clone size: few
V gene: TRBV7-2
D gene: TRBD1
J gene: TRBJ2-1
CDR3 protein: CASSSDRGLYNEQFF
CDR3 DNA: TGTGCCAGCAGCTCCGACAGGGGGCTTTACAATGAGCAGTTCTTC

clone size: NA
V gene: TRBV20-1
D gene: NA
J gene: TRBJ2-1
CDR3 protein: CSAREGRYNEQFF
CDR3 DNA: TGCAGTGCTAGAGAGGGTAGATACAATGAGCAGTTCTTC

clone size: once
V gene: TRBV20-1
D gene: NA
J gene: TRBJ2-1
CDR3 protein: CSARVDIGSYNEQFF
CDR3 DNA: TGCAGTGCTAGGGTAGACATTGGCTCCTACAATGAGCAGTTCTTC

clone size: few
V gene: TRBV5-1
D gene: TRBD1
J gene: TRBJ2-3
CDR3 protein: CASSLVDRGLDTQYF
CDR3 DNA: TGCGCCAGCAGCTTGGTGGACAGGGGGCTGGATACGCAGTATTTT

clone size: NA
V gene: TRBV3-1
D gene: NA
J gene: TRBJ1-2
CDR3 protein: CASSQRDGYGYTF
CDR3 DNA: TGTGCCAGCAGCCAGAGGGATGGCTATGGCTACACCTTC

clone size: NA
V gene: TRBV7-9
D gene: NA
J gene: TRBJ1-4
CDR3 protein: CASSLVGSEKLFF
CDR3 DNA: TGTGCCAGCAGCTTAGTGGGGTCCGAAAAACTGTTTTTT